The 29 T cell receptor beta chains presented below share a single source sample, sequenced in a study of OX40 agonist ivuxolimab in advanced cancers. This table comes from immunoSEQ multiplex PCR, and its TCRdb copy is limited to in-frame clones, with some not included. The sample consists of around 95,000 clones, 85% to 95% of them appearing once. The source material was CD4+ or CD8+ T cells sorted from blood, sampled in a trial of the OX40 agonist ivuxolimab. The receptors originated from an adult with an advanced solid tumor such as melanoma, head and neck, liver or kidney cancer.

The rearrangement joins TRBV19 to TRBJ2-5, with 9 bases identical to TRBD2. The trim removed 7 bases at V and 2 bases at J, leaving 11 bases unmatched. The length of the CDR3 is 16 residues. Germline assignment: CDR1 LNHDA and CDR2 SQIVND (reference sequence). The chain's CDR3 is CASKRRLAGPQETQYF. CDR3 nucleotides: TGTGCCAGTAAACGGAGGCTAGCGGGACCTCAAGAGACCCAGTACTTC.

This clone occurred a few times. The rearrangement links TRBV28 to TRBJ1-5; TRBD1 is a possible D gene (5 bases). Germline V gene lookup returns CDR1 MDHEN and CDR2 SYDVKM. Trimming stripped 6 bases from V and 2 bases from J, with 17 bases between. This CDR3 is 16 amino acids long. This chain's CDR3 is CASSPLPLGGNQPQHF. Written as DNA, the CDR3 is TGTGCCAGCAGCCCCCTGCCCCTAGGGGGCAATCAGCCCCAGCATTTT.

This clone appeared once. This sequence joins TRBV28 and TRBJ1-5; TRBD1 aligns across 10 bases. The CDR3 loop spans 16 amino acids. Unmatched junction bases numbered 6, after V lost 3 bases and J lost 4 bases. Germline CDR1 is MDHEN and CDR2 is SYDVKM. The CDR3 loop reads CASSLGQGMRNQPQHF. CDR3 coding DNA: TGTGCCAGCAGTTTGGGACAGGGGATGCGGAATCAGCCCCAGCATTTT.

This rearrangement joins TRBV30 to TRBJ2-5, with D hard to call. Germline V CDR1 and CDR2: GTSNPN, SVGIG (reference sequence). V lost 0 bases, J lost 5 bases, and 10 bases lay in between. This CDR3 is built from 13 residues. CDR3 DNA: TGTGCCTGGAGTGTAAAGGGAAGGGAGACCCAGTACTTC. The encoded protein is CAWSVKGRETQYF. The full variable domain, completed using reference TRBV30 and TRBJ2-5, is SQTIHQWPATLVQPVGSPLSLECTVEGTSNPNLYWYRQAAGRGLQLLFYSVGIGQISSEVPQNLSASRPQDRQFILSSKKLLLSDSGFYLCAWSVKGRETQYFGPGTRLLVL.

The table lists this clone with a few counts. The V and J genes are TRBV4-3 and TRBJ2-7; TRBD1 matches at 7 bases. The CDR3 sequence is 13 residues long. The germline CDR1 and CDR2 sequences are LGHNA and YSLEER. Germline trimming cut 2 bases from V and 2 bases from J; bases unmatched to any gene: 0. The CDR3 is CASSQQGAYEQYF. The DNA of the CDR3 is TGCGCCAGCAGCCAACAGGGGGCCTACGAGCAGTACTTC.

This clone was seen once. The CDR3 is CASSYSRTSGRGELFF. The CDR3 DNA sequence: TGTGCCAGCAGTTACTCAAGGACTAGCGGGCGAGGGGAGCTGTTTTTT. This sequence joins TRBV6-5 and TRBJ2-2, with 11 positions matching TRBD2. The CDR3 loop spans 16 amino acids. J gave up 8 bases and V 0 bases, and 5 bases lay outside the gene matches. Germline values: CDR1 MNHEY, CDR2 SVGAGI.

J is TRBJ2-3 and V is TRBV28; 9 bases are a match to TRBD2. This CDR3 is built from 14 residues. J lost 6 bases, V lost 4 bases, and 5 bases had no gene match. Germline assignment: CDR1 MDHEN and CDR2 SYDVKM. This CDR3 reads CASSYLAGVDTQYF. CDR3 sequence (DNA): TGTGCCAGCAGTTACTTAGCGGGGGTCGATACGCAGTATTTT.

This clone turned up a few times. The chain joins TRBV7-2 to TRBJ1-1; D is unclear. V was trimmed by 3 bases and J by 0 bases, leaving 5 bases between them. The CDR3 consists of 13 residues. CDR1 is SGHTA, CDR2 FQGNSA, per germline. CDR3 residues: CASSFSVNTEAFF. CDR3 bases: TGTGCCAGCAGCTTTAGCGTGAACACTGAAGCTTTCTTT.

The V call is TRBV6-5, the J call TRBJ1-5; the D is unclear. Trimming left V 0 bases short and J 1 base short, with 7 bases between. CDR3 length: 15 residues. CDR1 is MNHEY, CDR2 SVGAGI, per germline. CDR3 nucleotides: TGTGCCAGCAGTTACTCGGGTCAGAGCAATCAGCCCCAGCATTTT. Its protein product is CASSYSGQSNQPQHF.

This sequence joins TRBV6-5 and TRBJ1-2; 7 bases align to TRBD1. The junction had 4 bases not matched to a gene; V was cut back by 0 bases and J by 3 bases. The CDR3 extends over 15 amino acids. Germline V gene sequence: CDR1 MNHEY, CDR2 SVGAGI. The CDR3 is CASSYSRDSDYGYTF. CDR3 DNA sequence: TGTGCCAGCAGTTACTCCCGGGACAGCGACTATGGCTACACCTTC.

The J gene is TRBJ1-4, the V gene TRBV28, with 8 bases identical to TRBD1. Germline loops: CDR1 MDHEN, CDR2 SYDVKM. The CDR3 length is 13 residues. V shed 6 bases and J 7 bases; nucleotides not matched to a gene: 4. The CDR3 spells CASSRGTGEKLFF. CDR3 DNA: TGTGCCAGCAGCCGTGGGACAGGTGAAAAACTGTTTTTT.

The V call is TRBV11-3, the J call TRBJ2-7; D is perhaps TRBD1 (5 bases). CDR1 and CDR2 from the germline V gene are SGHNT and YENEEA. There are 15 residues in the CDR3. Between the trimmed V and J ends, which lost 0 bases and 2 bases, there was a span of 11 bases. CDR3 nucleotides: TGTGCCAGCAGCTTAGATGTCAGGGTCACCTACGAGCAGTACTTC. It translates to CASSLDVRVTYEQYF. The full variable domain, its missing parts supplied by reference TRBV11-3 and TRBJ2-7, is EAGVVQSPRYKIIEKKQPVAFWCNPISGHNTLYWYLQNLGQGPELLIRYENEEAVDDSQLPKDRFSAERLKGVDSTLKIQPAELGDSAVYLCASSLDVRVTYEQYFGPGTRLTVT.

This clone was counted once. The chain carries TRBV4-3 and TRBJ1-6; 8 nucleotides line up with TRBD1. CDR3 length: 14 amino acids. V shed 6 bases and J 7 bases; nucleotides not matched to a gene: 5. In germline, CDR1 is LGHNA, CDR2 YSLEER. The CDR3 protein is CASSLTGENSPLHF. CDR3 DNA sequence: TGCGCCAGCAGTCTGACAGGGGAAAATTCACCCCTCCACTTT.

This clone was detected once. CDR3 loop: CASSPGGGYNEQFF. The CDR3 DNA follows: TGTGCCAGCAGCCCAGGGGGCGGCTACAATGAGCAGTTCTTC. The chain carries TRBV11-3 and TRBJ2-1, with TRBD1 matching 8 bases. The ends lost 5 bases at V and 3 bases at J; junction bases unmatched: 3. Germline values: CDR1 SGHNT, CDR2 YENEEA. The CDR3 has 14 residues. The variable domain in full, completed from reference TRBV11-3 and TRBJ2-1, reads EAGVVQSPRYKIIEKKQPVAFWCNPISGHNTLYWYLQNLGQGPELLIRYENEEAVDDSQLPKDRFSAERLKGVDSTLKIQPAELGDSAVYLCASSPGGGYNEQFFGPGTRLTVL.

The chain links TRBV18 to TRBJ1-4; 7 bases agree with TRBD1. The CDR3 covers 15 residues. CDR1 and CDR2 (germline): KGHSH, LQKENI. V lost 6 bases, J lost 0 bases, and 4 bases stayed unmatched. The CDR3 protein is CASSPDRATNEKLFF. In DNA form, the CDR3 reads TGTGCCAGCTCGCCTGACAGGGCAACTAATGAAAAACTGTTTTTT.

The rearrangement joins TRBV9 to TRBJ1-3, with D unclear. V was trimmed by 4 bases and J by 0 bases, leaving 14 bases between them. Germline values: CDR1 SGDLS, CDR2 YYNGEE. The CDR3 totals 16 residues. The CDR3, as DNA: TGTGCCAGCAGCCCCCCCCCGCTAGACTCTGGAAACACCATATATTTT. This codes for CASSPPPLDSGNTIYF.

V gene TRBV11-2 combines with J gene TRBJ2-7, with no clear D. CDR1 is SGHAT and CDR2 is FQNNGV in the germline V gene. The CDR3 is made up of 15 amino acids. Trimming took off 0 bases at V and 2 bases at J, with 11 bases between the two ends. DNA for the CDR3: TGTGCCAGCAGCTTAGATTCGAGAACTACCTACGAGCAGTACTTC. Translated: CASSLDSRTTYEQYF.

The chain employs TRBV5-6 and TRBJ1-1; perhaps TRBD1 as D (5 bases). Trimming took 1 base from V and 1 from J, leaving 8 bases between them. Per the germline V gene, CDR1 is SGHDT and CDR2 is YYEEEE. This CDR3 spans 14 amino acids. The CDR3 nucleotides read TGTGCCAGCAGCTTGAGACAGCCGAACACTGAAGCTTTCTTT. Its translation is CASSLRQPNTEAFF.

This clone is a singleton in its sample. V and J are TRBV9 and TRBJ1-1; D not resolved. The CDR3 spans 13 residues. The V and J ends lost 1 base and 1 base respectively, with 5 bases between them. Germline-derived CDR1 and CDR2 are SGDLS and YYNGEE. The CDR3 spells CASSVTTNTEAFF. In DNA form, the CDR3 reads TGTGCCAGCAGCGTAACCACGAACACTGAAGCTTTCTTT.

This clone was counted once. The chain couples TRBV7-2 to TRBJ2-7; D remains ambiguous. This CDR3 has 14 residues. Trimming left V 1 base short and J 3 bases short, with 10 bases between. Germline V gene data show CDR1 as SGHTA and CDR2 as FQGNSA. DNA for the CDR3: TGTGCCAGCAGCTTAGACCGGGTAAACTACGAGCAGTACTTC. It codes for CASSLDRVNYEQYF.

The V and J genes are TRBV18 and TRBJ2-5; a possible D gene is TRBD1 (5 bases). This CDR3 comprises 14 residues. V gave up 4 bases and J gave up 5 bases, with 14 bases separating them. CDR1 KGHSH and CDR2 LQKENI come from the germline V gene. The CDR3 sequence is CASSRQLKRETQYF. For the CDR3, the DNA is TGTGCCAGCTCACGACAGCTGAAAAGGGAGACCCAGTACTTC.

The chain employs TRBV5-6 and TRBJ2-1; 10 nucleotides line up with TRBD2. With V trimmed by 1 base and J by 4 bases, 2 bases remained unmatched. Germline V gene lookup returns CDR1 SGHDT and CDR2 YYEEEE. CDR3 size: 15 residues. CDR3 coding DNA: TGTGCCAGCAGCTTGCTAGCGGGGGTATACAATGAGCAGTTCTTC. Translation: CASSLLAGVYNEQFF.

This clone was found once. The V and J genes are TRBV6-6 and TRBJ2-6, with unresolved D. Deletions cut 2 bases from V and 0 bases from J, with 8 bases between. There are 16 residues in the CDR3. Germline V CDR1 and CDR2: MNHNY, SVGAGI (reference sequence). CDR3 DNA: TGTGCCAGCAGTTACGCAGGCGGCTCTGGGGCCAACGTCCTGACTTTC. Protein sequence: CASSYAGGSGANVLTF.

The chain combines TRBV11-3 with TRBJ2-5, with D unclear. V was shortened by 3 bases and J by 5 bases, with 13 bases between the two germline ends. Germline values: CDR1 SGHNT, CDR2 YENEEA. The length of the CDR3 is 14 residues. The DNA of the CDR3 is TGTGCCAGCAGCTTGTCCCGAACGTACGAGACCCAGTACTTC. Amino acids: CASSLSRTYETQYF. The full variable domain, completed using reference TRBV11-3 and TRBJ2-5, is EAGVVQSPRYKIIEKKQPVAFWCNPISGHNTLYWYLQNLGQGPELLIRYENEEAVDDSQLPKDRFSAERLKGVDSTLKIQPAELGDSAVYLCASSLSRTYETQYFGPGTRLLVL.

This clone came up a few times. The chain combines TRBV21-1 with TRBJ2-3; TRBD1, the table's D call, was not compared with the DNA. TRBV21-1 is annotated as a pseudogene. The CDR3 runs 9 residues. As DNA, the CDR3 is TGCCCAGACAGGGCCAAGCAGTATTTT. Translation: CPDRAKQYF.

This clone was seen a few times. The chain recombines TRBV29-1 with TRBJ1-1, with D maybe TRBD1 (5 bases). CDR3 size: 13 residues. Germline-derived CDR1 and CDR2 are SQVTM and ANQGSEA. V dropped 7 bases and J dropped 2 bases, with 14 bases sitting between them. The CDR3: CSADRSINTEAFF. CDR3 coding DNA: TGCAGCGCTGACAGAAGCATCAACACTGAAGCTTTCTTT.

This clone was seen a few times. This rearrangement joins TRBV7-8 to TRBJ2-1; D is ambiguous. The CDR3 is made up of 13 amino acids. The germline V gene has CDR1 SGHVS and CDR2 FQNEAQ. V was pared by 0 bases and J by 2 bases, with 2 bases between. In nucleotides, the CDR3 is TGTGCCAGCAGCTTAGCGGCCTACAATGAGCAGTTCTTC. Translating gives CASSLAAYNEQFF.

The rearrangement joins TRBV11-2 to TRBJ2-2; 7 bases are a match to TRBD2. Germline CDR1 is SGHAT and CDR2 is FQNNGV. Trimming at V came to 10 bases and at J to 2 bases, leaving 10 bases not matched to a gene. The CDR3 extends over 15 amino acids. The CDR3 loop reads CATQPLAVNTGELFF. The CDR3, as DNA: TGTGCCACCCAGCCCCTAGCGGTCAACACCGGGGAGCTGTTTTTT.

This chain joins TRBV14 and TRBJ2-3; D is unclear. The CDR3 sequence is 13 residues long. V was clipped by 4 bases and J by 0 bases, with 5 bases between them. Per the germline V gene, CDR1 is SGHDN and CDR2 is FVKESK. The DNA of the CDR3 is TGTGCCAGCAGCCCACACAGCACAGATACGCAGTATTTT. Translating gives CASSPHSTDTQYF.